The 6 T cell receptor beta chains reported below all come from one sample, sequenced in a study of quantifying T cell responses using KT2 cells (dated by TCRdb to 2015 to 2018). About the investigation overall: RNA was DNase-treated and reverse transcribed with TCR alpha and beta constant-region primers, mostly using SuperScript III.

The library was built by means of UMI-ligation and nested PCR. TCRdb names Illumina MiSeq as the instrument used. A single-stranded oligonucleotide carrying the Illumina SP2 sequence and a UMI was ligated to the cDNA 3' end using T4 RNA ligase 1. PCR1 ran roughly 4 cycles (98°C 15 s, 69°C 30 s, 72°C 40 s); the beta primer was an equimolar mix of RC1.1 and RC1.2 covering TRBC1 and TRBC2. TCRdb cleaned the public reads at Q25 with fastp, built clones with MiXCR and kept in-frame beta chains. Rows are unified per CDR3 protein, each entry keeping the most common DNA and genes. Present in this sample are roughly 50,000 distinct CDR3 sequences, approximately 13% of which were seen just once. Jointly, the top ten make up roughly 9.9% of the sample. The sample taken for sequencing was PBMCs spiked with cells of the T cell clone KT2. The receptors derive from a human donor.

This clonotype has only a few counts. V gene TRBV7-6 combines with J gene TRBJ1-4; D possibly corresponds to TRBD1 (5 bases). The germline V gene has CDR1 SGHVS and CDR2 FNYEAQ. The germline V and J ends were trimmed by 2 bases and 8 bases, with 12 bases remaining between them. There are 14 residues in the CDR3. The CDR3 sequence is CASSLQFGGEKLFF. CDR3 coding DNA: TGTGCCAGCAGCTTACAGTTCGGGGGGGAAAAACTGTTTTTT. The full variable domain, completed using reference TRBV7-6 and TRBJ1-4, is GAGVSQSPRYKVTKRGQDVALRCDPISGHVSLYWYRQALGQGPEFLTYFNYEAQQDKSGLPNDRFSAERPEGSISTLTIQRTEQRDSAMYRCASSLQFGGEKLFFGSGTQLSVL.

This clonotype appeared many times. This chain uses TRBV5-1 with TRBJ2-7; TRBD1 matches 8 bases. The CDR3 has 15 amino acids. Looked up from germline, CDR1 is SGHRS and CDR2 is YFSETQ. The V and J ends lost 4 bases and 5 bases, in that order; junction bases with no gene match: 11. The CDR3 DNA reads TGCGCCAGCAGCCCTCGAACCGACAGGGGCCACGAGCAGTACTTC. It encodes CASSPRTDRGHEQYF.

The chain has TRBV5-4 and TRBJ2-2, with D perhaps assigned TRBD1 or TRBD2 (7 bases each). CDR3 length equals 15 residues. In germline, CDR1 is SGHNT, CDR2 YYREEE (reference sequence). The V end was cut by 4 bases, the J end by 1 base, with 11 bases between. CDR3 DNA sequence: TGTGCCAGCAGCCCAGGGGGGGGGAACACCGGGGAGCTGTTTTTT. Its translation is CASSPGGGNTGELFF. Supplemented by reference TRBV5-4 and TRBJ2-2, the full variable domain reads ETGVTQSPTHLIKTRGQQVTLRCSSQSGHNTVSWYQQALGQGPQFIFQYYREEENGRGNFPPRFSGLQFPNYSSELNVNALELDDSALYLCASSPGGGNTGELFFGEGSRLTVL.

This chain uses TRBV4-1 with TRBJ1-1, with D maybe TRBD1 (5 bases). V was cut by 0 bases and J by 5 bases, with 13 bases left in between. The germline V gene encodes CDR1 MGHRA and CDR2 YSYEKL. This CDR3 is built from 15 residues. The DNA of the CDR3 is TGCGCCAGCAGCCAAGACCCCTGGGGGAGTACTGAAGCTTTCTTT. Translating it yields CASSQDPWGSTEAFF.

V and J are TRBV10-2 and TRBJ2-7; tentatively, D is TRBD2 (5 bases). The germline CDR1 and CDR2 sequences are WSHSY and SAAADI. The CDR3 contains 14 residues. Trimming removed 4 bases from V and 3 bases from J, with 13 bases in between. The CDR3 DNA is TGCGCCAGCAGTGTTGAACTAGATAACTACGAGCAGTACTTC. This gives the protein CASSVELDNYEQYF.

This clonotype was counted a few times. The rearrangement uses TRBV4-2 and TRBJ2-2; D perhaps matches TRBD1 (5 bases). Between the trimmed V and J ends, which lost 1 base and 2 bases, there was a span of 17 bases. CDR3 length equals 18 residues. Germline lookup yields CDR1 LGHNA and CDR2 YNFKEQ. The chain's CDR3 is CASSQGRGRVPNTGELFF. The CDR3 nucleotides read TGTGCCAGCAGCCAAGGAAGGGGCAGGGTCCCCAACACCGGGGAGCTGTTTTTT.